This T cell receptor beta chain was obtained from a study of blood T cells in healthy people across ages. Then a second PCR, running roughly 7 to 12 cycles, was carried out with a sample-barcoded 5' primer and a J-beta primer mix. Each CDR3 protein is one row after TCRdb ran MiXCR on the 5' RACE reads. The sample lists 550,000 to 800,000 distinct CDR3 sequences; around 20% were seen once. Peripheral blood samples of about 10 milliliters were drawn from each donor. The amount of total RNA extracted per sample was at least 5.5 micrograms. From germline, CDR1 is SGHRS and CDR2 YFSETQ. This CDR3 is built from 13 residues. Between the trimmed V and J ends, which lost 3 bases and 7 bases, there was a span of 12 bases. Notes on the study in general: There was no known CMV status for donors, so expanded clonotype changes were possibly confounded.

Comment on this clonotype: Antigen: not known.

Material for sequencing was blood. This chain uses TRBV5-1 with TRBJ2-3; D is perhaps TRBD2 (6 bases). The clonotype was recovered from a man aged 65 to 79 in good health. The CDR3 region has the DNA TGCGCCAGCAGCTCCGGGGGAATAAATACGCAGTATTTT. As protein: CASSSGGINTQYF. Combining the CDR3 with reference TRBV5-1 and TRBJ2-3 gives the whole variable domain KAGVTQTPRYLIKTRGQQVTLSCSPISGHRSVSWYQQTPGQGLQFLFEYFSETQRNKGNFPGRFSGRQFSNSRSEMNVSTLELGDSALYLCASSSGGINTQYFGPGTRLTVL.